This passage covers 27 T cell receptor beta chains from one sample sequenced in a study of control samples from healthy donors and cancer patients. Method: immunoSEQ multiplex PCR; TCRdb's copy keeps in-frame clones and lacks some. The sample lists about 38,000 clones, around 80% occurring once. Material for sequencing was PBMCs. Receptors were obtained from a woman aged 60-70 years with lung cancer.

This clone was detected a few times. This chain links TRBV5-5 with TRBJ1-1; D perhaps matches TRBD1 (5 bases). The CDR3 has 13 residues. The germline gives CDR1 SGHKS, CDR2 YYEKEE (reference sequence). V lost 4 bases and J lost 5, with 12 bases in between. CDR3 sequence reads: CASSVKGITEAFF. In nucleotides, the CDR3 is TGTGCCAGCAGCGTGAAGGGGATAACTGAAGCTTTCTTT.

The CDR3 nucleotides are TGTGCCAGCAGATCGTACCGGGACTTGCGCCACAATGAGCAGTTCTTC. It translates to CASRSYRDLRHNEQFF. The chain employs TRBV5-8 and TRBJ2-1; tentative D call: TRBD2 (6 bases). Trimming stripped 5 bases from V and 5 bases from J, with 20 bases between. Germline CDR1 is SGHTS and CDR2 is YDEGEE. The CDR3 spans 16 residues.

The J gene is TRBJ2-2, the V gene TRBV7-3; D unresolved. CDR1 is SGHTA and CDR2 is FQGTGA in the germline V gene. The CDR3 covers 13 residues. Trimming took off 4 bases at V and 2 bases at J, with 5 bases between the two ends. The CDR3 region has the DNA TGTGCCAGCAGCTCCTCAAACACCGGGGAGCTGTTTTTT. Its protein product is CASSSSNTGELFF. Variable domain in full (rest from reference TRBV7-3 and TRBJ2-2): GAGVSQTPSNKVTEKGKYVELRCDPISGHTALYWYRQSLGQGPEFLIYFQGTGAADDSGLPNDRFFAVRPEGSVSTLKIQRTERGDSAVYLCASSSSNTGELFFGEGSRLTVL.

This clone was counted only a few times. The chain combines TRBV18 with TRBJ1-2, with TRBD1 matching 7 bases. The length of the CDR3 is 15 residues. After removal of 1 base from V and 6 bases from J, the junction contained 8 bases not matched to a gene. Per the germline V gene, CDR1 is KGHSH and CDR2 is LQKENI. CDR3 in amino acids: CASSPQTGEENGYTF. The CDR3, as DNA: TGTGCCAGCTCACCACAAACAGGGGAAGAGAATGGCTACACCTTC.

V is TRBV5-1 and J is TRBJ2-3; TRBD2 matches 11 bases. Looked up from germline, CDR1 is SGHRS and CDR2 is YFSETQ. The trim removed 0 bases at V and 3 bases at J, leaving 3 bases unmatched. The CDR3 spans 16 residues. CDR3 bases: TGCGCCAGCAGCTTGGAGCCTAGCGGGGGGACAGATACGCAGTATTTT. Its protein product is CASSLEPSGGTDTQYF.

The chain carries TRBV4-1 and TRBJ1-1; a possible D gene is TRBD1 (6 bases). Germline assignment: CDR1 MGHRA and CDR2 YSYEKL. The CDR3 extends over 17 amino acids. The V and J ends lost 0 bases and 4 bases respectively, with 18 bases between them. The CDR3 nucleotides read TGCGCCAGCAGCCAAGAGACTCCGCTAGGGGGATCCACTGAAGCTTTCTTT. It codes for CASSQETPLGGSTEAFF.

The CDR3 loop reads CASSQYRQGVKNTEAFF. The CDR3 coding sequence is TGTGCCAGCAGTCAATACCGACAGGGGGTAAAGAACACTGAAGCTTTCTTT. V and J are TRBV6-6 and TRBJ1-1; 9 nucleotides line up with TRBD1. The CDR3 contains 17 residues. J was trimmed by 1 base and V by 5 bases; bases with no gene match: 11. The V gene's germline CDR1 is MNHNY and CDR2 SVGAGI (reference sequence).

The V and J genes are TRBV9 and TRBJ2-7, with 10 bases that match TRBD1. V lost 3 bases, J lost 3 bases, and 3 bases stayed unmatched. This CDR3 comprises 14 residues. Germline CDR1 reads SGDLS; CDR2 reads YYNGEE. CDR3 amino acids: CASSETGGGYEQYF. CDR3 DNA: TGTGCCAGCAGCGAGACAGGGGGCGGCTACGAGCAGTACTTC.

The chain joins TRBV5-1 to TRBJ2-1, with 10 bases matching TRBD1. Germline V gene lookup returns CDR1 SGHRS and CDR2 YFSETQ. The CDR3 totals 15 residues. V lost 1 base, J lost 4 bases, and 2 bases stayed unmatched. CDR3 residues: CASSLRDRGYNEQFF. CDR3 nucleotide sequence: TGCGCCAGCAGCTTGCGGGACAGGGGATACAATGAGCAGTTCTTC.

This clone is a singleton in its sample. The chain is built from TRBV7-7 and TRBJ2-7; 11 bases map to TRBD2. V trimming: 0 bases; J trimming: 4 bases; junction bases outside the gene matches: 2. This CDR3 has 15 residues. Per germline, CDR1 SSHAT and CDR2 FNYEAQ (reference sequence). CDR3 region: CASSLAASGGYEQYF. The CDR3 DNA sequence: TGTGCCAGCAGCTTAGCGGCTAGCGGGGGGTACGAGCAGTACTTC.

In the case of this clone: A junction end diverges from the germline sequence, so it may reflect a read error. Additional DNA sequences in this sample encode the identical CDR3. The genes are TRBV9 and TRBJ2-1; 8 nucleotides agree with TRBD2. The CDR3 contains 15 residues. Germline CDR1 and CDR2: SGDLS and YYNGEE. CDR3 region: CATSVGGGSYNEQFF. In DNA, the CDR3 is TGTGCCACCAGCGTCGGGGGGGGCTCCTACAATGAGCAGTTCTTC.

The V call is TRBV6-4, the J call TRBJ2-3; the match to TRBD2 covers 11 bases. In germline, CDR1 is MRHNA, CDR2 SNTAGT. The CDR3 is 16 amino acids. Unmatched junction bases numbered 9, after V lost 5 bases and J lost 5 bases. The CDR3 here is CASSPTSGGARDTQYF. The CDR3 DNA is TGTGCCAGCAGTCCTACTAGCGGGGGAGCCAGAGATACGCAGTATTTT.

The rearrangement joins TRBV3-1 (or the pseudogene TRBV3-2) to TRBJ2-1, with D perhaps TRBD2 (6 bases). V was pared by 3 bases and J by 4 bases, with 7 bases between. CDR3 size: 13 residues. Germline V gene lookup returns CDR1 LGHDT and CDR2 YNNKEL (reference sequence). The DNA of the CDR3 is TGTGCCAGCAGCCACGGGAGATACAATGAGCAGTTCTTC. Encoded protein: CASSHGRYNEQFF.

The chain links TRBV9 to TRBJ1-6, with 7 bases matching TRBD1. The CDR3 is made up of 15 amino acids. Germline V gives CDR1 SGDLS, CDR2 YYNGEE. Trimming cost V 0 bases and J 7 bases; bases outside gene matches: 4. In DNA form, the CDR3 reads TGTGCCAGCAGCGTAGATGACAGGGACAATTCACCCCTCCACTTT. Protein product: CASSVDDRDNSPLHF.

The CDR3, as DNA: TGTGCCAGTAGTAACAGGGTACCTGGAAACACCATATATTTT. Translating it yields CASSNRVPGNTIYF. The chain is built from TRBV19 and TRBJ1-3, with D tentatively TRBD1 (6 bases). CDR1 is LNHDA and CDR2 is SQIVND in the germline V gene (reference sequence). Trimming left V 4 bases short and J 2 bases short, with 9 bases between. The CDR3 sequence is 14 residues long.

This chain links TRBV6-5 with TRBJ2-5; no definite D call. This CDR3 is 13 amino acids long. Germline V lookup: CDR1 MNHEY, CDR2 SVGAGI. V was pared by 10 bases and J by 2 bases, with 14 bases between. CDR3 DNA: TGTGCCATCCGCACCTTGGAGCAAGAGACCCAGTACTTC. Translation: CAIRTLEQETQYF.

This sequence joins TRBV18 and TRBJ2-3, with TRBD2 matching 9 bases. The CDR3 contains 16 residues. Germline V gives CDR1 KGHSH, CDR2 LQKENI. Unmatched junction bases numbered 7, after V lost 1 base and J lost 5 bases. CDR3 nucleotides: TGTGCCAGCTCACCACAGAGTAGCGGGAGAGGAGATACGCAGTATTTT. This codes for CASSPQSSGRGDTQYF.

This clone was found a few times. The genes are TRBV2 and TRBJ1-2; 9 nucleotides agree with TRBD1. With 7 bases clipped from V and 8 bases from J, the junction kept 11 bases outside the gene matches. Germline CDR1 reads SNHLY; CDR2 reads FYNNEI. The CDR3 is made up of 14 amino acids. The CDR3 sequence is CASNVIQGAGGYTF. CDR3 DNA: TGTGCCAGCAACGTTATACAGGGGGCAGGCGGCTACACCTTC.

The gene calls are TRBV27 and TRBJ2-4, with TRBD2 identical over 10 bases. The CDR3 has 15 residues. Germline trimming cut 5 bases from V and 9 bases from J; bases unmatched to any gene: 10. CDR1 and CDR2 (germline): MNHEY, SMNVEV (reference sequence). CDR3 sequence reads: CASSVAGGVLAIQYF. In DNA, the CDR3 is TGTGCCAGCAGTGTAGCGGGGGGAGTTCTTGCCATTCAGTACTTC.

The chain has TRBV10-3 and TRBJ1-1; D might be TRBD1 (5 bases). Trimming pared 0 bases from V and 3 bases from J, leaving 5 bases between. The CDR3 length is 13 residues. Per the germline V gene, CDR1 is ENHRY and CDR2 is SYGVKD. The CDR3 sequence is CAISESGDTEAFF. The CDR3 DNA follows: TGTGCCATCAGTGAGTCGGGGGACACTGAAGCTTTCTTT.

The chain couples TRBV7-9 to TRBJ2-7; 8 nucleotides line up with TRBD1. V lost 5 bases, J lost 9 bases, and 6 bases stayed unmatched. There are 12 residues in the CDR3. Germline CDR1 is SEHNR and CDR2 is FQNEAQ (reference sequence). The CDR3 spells CASSRQGARQYF. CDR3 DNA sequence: TGTGCCAGCAGCCGCCAGGGGGCCAGGCAGTACTTC.

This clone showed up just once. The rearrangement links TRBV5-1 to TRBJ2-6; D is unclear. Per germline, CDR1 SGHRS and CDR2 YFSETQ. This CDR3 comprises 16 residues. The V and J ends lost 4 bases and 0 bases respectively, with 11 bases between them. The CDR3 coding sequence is TGCGCCAGCAGCCAAATCCCTAGCTCTGGGGCCAACGTCCTGACTTTC. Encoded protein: CASSQIPSSGANVLTF.

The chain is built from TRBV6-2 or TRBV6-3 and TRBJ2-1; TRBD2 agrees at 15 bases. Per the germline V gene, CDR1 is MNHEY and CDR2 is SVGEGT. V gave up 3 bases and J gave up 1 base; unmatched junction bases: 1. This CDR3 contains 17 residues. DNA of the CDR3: TGTGCCAGCAGTTATGGGACTAGCGGGAGGTCCTACAATGAGCAGTTCTTC. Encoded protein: CASSYGTSGRSYNEQFF.

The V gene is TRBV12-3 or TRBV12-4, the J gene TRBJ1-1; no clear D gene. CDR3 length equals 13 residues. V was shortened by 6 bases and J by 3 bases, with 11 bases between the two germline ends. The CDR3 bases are TGTGCCAGCAGAAGGGCGGCGGACACTGAAGCTTTCTTT. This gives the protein CASRRAADTEAFF.

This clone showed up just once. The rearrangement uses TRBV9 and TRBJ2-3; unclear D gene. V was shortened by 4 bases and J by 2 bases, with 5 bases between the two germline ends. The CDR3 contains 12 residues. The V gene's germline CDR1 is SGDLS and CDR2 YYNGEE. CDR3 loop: CASSPTTDTQYF. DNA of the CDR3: TGTGCCAGCAGCCCGACCACAGATACGCAGTATTTT.

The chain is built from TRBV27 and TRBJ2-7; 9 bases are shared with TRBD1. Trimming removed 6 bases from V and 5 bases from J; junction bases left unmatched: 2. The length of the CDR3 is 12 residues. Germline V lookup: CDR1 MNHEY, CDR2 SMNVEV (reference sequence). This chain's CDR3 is CASRRDRDEQYF. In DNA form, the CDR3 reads TGTGCCAGCAGGCGGGACAGGGACGAGCAGTACTTC.

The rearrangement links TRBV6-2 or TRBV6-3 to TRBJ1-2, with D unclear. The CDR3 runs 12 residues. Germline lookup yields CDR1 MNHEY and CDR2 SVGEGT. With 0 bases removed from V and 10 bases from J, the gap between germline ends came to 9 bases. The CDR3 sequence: CASSYSAAPYTF. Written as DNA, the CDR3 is TGTGCCAGCAGTTACTCGGCGGCTCCCTACACCTTC.